This TCR beta chain was captured in a study of regulatory T cells in long-lasting Graves disease (dated by TCRdb to the early 2020s). About the study as a whole: Persistent Graves' disease meant more than 5 years of antithyroid drug treatment with TSH receptor autoantibodies that stayed positive. A total of some 33 samples were covered by TCR sequencing, comprising approximately 13 persistent and about 20 newly diagnosed Graves' disease patients. In the clinical cohort, patients with persistent Graves' disease had used antithyroid drugs for an average of about 10 years. The study took place in China and was registered as a clinical trial. This study used TCR sequencing and RNA sequencing of peripheral blood to compare persistent Graves' disease patients against newly diagnosed Graves' disease patients. General conclusions and limits of the study: The authors acknowledged the small sample size as a limitation that may reduce accuracy. The study examined only peripheral blood because the primary lesion, thyroid tissue, could not be accessed. Sequencing and analysis were limited to the TCR beta chain. Persistent patients shared more public clonotypes among themselves (around 2,800) than newly diagnosed patients did (approximately 970). Persistent Graves' disease patients showed lower TCR Shannon entropy and fewer highly expanded clones than newly diagnosed patients, suggesting clonal expansion. TRBV28, TRBJ1-2 and TRBJ2-5 were preferentially used in persistent disease, while TRBV20-1 and TRBJ2-1 were favored in newly diagnosed disease.

Library creation used multiplex PCR. Sequencing was performed on an Illumina HiSeq 4000. TCR beta libraries were built with iRepertoire HTBI primers and Arm-PCR amplification of CDR3 regions. Gel purification was performed on PCR products prior to sequencing. The original pipeline was this. Across samples, fewer than 70 TRBV and 13 to 15 TRBJ segments were identified and used for gene usage analysis of CDR3 amino acid clonotypes. COPE and FqMerger were used to merge filtered high-quality paired reads into contigs. BLAST was used to align contigs to the IMGT TRBV, TRBD and TRBJ reference genes, and CDR3 was defined following IMGT. Highly expanded clones were defined as clonotypes with a frequency above 0.1%. Shannon entropy was used to measure repertoire diversity, and the Gini coefficient was used to measure V-J evenness. A clonotype found in more than one individual was treated as public. The public reads were quality trimmed at Q25 with fastp and then assembled into clones with MiXCR by TCRdb, keeping productive beta chains. Rows matching on CDR3 protein sequence are summarized as one entry with the most common DNA and genes. The V and J calls shown here were made by TCRdb, not taken from the authors' results. The sample has some 430,000 distinct CDR3 sequences on record, under 25% of them singletons. Of the sample, roughly 7% falls within the top ten clones.

The sample's time point label, in plain terms: persistent/refractory GD, antithyroid drugs over 5 years with positive TRAb. For both TCR sequencing and RNA sequencing, RNA was extracted from PBMCs using TRIzol. The diagnosis of Graves' disease was made according to American Thyroid Association guidelines. The patients came from an endocrinology department in Xi'an, China. Each patient gave roughly 10 milliliters of peripheral blood, collected in an EDTA anticoagulant tube. Ficoll Paque Plus density gradient separation was used to isolate PBMCs, and no further T cell sorting was done. An Agilent 2100 Bioanalyzer and agarose gel were used to check RNA quality, and a NanoDrop 2000 was used to measure RNA concentration. Via the germline V gene, CDR1 is MNHEY and CDR2 SVGAGI. There are 14 amino acids in the CDR3, from cysteine to phenylalanine inclusive. Only the CDR3 DNA stays, 42 bases, in frame from base 1. V was cut back by 2 bases and J by 6 bases, leaving a gap of 13 bases between them.

This clonotype was observed a few times. Its antigen has not been determined. No quality values exist for individual bases; no much larger clone is one base distant. The sample consisted of peripheral blood mononuclear cells (PBMCs), taken when the disease was refractory, from a patient treated with antithyroid drugs. This chain is built from TRBV6-5 and TRBJ1-1, with the D segment identity uncertain. This clonotype was obtained from a female donor with Graves disease. The DNA sequence is given as TGTGCCAGCAGTTACCGTGGGAGTTTCGCTGAAGCTTTCTTT. Protein translation: CASSYRGSFAEAFF.